The following is a T cell receptor beta chain sequence with its context. Antigen: not known. Total RNA, at approximately 3,800 ng, went into every TCR library. During cDNA synthesis, UMIs that each contained a 6-nucleotide sample barcode were added by means of template switching. For each CDR3 protein, TCRdb gives one entry from its re-call of the 5' RACE reads, without DNA. The table for this sample gives 200,000 to 250,000 distinct CDR3 sequences. The record originates from a study of monozygotic twins with inflammatory bowel disease. General study points: Researchers were unable to tell different T cell subtypes apart.

CDR1 and CDR2 from the germline V gene are DFQATT and SNEGSKA (reference sequence). The CDR3 is 14 residues long. The V gene is TRBV20-1, the J gene TRBJ2-7. The origin of this receptor is a human donor with ulcerative colitis or Crohn's disease, or a healthy co-twin of an affected twin (not recorded which). The sequencing sample was made of blood. CDR3: CSASPRGSSYEQYF.